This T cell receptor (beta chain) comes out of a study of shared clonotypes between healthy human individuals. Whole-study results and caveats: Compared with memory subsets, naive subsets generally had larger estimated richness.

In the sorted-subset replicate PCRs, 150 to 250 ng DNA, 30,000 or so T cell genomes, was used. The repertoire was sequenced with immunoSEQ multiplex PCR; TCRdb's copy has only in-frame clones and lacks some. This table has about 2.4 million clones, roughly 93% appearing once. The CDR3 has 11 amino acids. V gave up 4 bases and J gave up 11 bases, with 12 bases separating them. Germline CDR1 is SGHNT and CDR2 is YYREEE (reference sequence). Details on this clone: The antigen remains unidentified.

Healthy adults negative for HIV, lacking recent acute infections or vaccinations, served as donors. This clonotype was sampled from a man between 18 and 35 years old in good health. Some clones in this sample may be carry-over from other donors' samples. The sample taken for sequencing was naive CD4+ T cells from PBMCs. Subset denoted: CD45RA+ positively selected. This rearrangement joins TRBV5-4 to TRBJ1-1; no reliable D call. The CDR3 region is CASSPTREAFF. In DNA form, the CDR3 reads TGTGCCAGCAGCCCCACCCGGGAGGCTTTCTTT.